A selection of T cell receptor beta chains follows, all from one sample in a study of blood T cell repertoires in COVID-19. Libraries were prepared by immunoSEQ multiplex PCR; TCRdb keeps only in-frame clonotypes and omits some of them. Of about 320,000 clones listed, 85% are singletons. The material sequenced was PBMCs or T cells enriched from blood (not recorded which). The receptors shown here come from a woman under 40 who had been exposed to COVID-19. CDR3s include the opening cysteine and the closing phenylalanine or tryptophan. D genes are given only for firm matches. Only part of the rows carry a size: once, few, many, or a class if the clone is expanded.

V	D	size	length	CDR3
TRBV4-3	TRBD1	NA	16	CASSQDYGQGYTEAFF
TRBV10-3	NA	NA	14	CAISARDTGYPQHF
TRBV19	NA	NA	17	CASSTSGTLLSGNTIYF
TRBV13	NA	NA	16	CASSPLPGSLLDTQYF
TRBV30	NA	few	12	CAWSAGNQPQHF
TRBV19	NA	once	13	CASMSLAKNIQYF
TRBV12-3/TRBV12-4	NA	NA	13	CASSFKGNSGYTF
TRBV5-1	TRBD2	few	15	CASSGAGTSGYEQYF
TRBV19	NA	once	15	CASSGVRRDDEKLFF
TRBV4-1	TRBD1	NA	17	CASSQEPYRGGNEKLFF
TRBV7-2	TRBD1	once	15	CASSYPDRGYQPQHF
TRBV3-1/TRBV3-2	TRBD1	NA	14	CASSHGTGNSPLHF
TRBV6-6	TRBD2	once	13	CASSYSRMAGEYF
TRBV7-9	NA	NA	12	CASSPNSGGQFF
TRBV27	NA	once	15	CASSLSSSGGTGYTF